This T cell receptor beta chain was identified during a study of T cell repertoires in cytomegalovirus infection. Study information: CMV infection plus the matching HLA type was flagged by public TCR beta signatures.

TCRdb re-called the reads with MiXCR, one entry per CDR3 protein. The data contain over 85,000 distinct CDR3 sequences, 16% of them seen just once; the ten biggest clones take up over 8%. This clonotype was recorded at least ten times. Its antigen remains unidentified. Study findings and constraints: Summed frequency of public TCR beta families distinguished CMV carriers with the relevant HLA. The ex vivo response was dominated by HLA-C-restricted CMV-specific TCR beta clonotypes.

The CDR3 covers 15 residues. The trim removed 5 bases at V and 0 bases at J, leaving 7 bases unmatched. CDR1 is MNHNS, CDR2 SASEGT, per germline. V usage is TRBV6-1 and J usage is TRBJ2-7; TRBD1 matches 7 bases. The sequence came from a human donor in good health (CMV status not recorded). Some clones in this sample may be carry-over from other donors' samples. Sequencing input: PBMCs. CDR3 amino acids: CASSTGQAVSYEQYF. Written as DNA, the CDR3 is TGTGCCAGCAGTACCGGACAGGCCGTCTCCTACGAGCAGTACTTC.